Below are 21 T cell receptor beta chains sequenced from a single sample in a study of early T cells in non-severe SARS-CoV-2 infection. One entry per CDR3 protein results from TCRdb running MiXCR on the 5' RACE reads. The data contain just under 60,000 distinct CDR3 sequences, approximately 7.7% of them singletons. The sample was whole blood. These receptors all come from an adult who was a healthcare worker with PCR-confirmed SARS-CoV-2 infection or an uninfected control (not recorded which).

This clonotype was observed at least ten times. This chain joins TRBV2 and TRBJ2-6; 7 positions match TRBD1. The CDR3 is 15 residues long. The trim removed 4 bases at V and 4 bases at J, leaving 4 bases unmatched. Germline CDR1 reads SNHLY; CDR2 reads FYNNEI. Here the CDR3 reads CASSGDRSGANVLTF. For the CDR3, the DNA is TGTGCCAGCAGTGGGGACAGATCAGGGGCCAACGTCCTGACTTTC. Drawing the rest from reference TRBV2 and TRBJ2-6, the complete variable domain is EPEVTQTPSHQVTQMGQEVILRCVPISNHLYFYWYRQILGQKVEFLVSFYNNEISEKSEIFDDQFSVERPDGSNFTLKIRSTKLEDSAMYFCASSGDRSGANVLTFGAGSRLTVL.

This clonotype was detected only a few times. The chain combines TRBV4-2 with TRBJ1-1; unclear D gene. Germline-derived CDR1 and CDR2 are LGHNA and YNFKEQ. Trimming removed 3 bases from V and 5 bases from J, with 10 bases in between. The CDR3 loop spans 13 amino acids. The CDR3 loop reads CASSHITGTEAFF. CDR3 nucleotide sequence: TGTGCCAGCAGCCATATCACGGGGACTGAAGCTTTCTTT.

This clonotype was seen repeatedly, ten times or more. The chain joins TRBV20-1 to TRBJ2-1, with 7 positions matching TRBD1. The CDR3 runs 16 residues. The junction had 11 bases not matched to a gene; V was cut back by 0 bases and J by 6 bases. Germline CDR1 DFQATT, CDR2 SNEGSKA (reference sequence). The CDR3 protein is CSARDRGRGTLNEQFF. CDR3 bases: TGCAGTGCTAGAGATAGGGGGCGTGGGACCCTCAATGAGCAGTTCTTC.

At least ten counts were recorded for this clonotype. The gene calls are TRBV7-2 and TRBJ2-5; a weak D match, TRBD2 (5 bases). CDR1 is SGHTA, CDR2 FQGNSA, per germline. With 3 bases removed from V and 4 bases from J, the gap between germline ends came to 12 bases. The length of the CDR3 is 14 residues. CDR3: CASSFKASGETQYF. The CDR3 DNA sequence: TGTGCCAGCAGCTTTAAAGCGAGCGGAGAGACCCAGTACTTC. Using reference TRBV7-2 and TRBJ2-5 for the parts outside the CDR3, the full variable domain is GAGVSQSPSNKVTEKGKDVELRCDPISGHTALYWYRQSLGQGLEFLIYFQGNSAPDKSGLPSDRFSAERTGGSVSTLTIQRTQQEDSAVYLCASSFKASGETQYFGPGTRLLVL.

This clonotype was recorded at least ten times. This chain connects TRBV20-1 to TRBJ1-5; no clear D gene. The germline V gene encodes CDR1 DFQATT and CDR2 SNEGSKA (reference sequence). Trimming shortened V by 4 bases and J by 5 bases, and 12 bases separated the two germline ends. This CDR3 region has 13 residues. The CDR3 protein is CSATRGSDQPQHF. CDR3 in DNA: TGCAGTGCTACCCGAGGGTCCGATCAGCCCCAGCATTTT.

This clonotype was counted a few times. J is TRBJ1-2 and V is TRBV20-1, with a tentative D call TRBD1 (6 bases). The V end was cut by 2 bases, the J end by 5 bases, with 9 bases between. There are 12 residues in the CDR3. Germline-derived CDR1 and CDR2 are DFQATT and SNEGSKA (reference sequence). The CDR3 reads CSARWQGYGYTF. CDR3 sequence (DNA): TGCAGTGCTAGATGGCAGGGGTATGGCTACACCTTC.

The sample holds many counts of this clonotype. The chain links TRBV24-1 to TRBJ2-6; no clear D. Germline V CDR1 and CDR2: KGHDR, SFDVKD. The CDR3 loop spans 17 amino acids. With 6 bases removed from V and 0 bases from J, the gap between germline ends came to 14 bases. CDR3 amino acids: CATSRSQIHSGANVLTF. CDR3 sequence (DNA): TGTGCCACCAGTCGATCACAGATACACTCTGGGGCCAACGTCCTGACTTTC.

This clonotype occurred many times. In DNA form, the CDR3 reads TGTGCCAGCATCACGGGGGGCCAGGGTACCTACAATGAGCAGTTCTTC. Translation: CASITGGQGTYNEQFF. V usage is TRBV2 and J usage is TRBJ2-1, with D maybe TRBD2 (7 bases). Germline V gives CDR1 SNHLY, CDR2 FYNNEI. V lost 7 bases and J 2 bases, leaving 18 bases between the germline ends. This CDR3 comprises 16 residues.

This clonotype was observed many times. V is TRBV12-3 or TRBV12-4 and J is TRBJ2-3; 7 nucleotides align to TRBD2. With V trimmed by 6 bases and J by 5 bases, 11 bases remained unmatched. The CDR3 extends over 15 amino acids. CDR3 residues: CASSSSGSLGDTQYF. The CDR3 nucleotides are TGTGCCAGCAGCTCTAGCGGATCCTTGGGAGATACGCAGTATTTT.

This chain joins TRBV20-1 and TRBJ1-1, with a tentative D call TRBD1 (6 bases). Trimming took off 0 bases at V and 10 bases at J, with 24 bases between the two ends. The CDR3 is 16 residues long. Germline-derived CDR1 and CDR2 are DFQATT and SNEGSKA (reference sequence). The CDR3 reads CSARDYSRRGGLGAFF. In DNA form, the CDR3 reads TGCAGTGCTAGAGATTATTCGAGGAGGGGGGGTCTAGGAGCTTTCTTT.

The CDR3 loop is CASRPDRGQGYTF. The CDR3 region has the DNA TGTGCCAGCAGACCTGACAGGGGGCAAGGCTACACCTTC. The chain carries TRBV5-5 and TRBJ1-2; 10 bases agree with TRBD1. This CDR3 has 13 amino acids. CDR1 is SGHKS, CDR2 YYEKEE, per germline (reference sequence). J was trimmed by 8 bases and V by 5 bases; bases with no gene match: 6.

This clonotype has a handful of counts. The CDR3 DNA follows: TGTGCCAGCAGCTTGGACCCGCAAAACATTCAGTACTTC. This sequence encodes CASSLDPQNIQYF. The chain couples TRBV5-4 to TRBJ2-4; D gene uncertain. The CDR3 consists of 13 residues. Trimming took off 0 bases at V and 5 bases at J, with 6 bases between the two ends. Looked up from germline, CDR1 is SGHNT and CDR2 is YYREEE (reference sequence).

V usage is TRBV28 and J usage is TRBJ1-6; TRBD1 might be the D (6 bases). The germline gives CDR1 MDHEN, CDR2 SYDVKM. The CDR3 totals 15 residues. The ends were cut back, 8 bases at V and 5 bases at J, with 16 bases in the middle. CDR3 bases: TGTGCCAGCGTTTCAACAGGGAGCGATAATTCACCCCTCCACTTT. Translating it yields CASVSTGSDNSPLHF. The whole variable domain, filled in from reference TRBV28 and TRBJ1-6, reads DVKVTQSSRYLVKRTGEKVFLECVQDMDHENMFWYRQDPGLGLRLIYFSYDVKMKEKGDIPEGYSVSREKKERFSLILESASTNQTSMYLCASVSTGSDNSPLHFGNGTRLTVT.

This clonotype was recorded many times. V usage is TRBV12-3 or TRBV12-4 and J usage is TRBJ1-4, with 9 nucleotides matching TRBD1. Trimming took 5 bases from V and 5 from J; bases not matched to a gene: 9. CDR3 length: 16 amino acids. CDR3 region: CASSPQQGALNEKLFF. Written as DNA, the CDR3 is TGTGCCAGCAGTCCTCAACAGGGGGCTCTGAATGAAAAACTGTTTTTT.

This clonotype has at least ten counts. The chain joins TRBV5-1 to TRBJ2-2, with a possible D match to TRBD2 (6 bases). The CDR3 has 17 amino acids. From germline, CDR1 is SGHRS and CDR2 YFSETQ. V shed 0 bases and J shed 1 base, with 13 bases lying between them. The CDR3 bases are TGCGCCAGCAGCTTGGTCCCCCCGGGAGTGAACACCGGGGAGCTGTTTTTT. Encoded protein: CASSLVPPGVNTGELFF.

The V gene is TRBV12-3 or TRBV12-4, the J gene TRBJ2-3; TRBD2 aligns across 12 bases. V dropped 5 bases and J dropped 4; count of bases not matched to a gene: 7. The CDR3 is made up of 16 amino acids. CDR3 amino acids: CASSPGLAGRADTQYF. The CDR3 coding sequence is TGTGCCAGCAGTCCAGGACTAGCGGGACGGGCAGATACGCAGTATTTT.

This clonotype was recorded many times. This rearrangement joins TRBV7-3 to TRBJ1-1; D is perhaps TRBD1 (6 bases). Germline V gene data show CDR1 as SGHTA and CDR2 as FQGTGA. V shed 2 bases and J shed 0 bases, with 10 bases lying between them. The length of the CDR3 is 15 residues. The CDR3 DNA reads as TGTGCCAGCAGCTTATCCACAGGGCTGAACACTGAAGCTTTCTTT. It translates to CASSLSTGLNTEAFF.

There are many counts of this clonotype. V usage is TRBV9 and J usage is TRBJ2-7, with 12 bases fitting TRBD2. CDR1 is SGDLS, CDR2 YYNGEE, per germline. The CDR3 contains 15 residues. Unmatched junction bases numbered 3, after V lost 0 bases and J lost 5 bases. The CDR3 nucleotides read TGTGCCAGCAGCGTAGCCCCTAGCGGGAGGGACGAGCAGTACTTC. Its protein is CASSVAPSGRDEQYF. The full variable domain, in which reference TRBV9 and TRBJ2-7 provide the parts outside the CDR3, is DSGVTQTPKHLITATGQRVTLRCSPRSGDLSVYWYQQSLDQGLQFLIQYYNGEERAKGNILERFSAQQFPDLHSELNLSSLELGDSALYFCASSVAPSGRDEQYFGPGTRLTVT.

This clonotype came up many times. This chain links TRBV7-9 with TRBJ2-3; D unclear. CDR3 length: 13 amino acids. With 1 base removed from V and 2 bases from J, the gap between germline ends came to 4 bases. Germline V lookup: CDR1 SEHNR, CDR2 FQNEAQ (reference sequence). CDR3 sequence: CASSLEATDTQYF. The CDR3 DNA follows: TGTGCCAGCAGCTTAGAAGCCACAGATACGCAGTATTTT. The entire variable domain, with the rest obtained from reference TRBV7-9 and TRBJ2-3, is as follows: DTGVSQNPRHKITKRGQNVTFRCDPISEHNRLYWYRQTLGQGPEFLTYFQNEAQLEKSRLLSDRFSAERPKGSFSTLEIQRTEQGDSAMYLCASSLEATDTQYFGPGTRLTVL.

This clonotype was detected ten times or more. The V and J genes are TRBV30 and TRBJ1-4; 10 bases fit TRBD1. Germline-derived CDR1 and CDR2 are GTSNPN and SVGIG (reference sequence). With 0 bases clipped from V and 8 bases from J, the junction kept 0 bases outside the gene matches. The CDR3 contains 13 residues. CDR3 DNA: TGTGCCTGGAGTGTGACAGGGGGCGAAAAACTGTTTTTT. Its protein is CAWSVTGGEKLFF.

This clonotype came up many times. CDR3 nucleotides: TGCAGTGCTAGAGCGGAGGGACAGGGGGCTCATCAGCCCCAGCATTTT. Translating it yields CSARAEGQGAHQPQHF. The rearrangement uses TRBV20-1 and TRBJ1-5; 12 nucleotides align to TRBD1. This CDR3 contains 16 residues. V shed 1 base and J 5 bases; nucleotides not matched to a gene: 6. The germline V gene encodes CDR1 DFQATT and CDR2 SNEGSKA (reference sequence).